This TCR beta chain was sequenced during a study of vaccination effects on CD4 cells after COVID-19. General study findings and limits: Vaccine-induced clones in healthy vaccinees cross-reacted with common cold coronaviruses in only 1 of 255 cases.

The CDR3 runs to 18 residues. Germline trimming cut 1 base from V and 4 bases from J; bases unmatched to any gene: 7. Looked up from germline, CDR1 is SGHTA and CDR2 is FQGTGA. Peptide-pool stimulation followed by sequencing identified expanded antigen-specific CD4+ clonotypes in the ViraFEST assay. Subsequent to a culture period of roughly 11 days, CD4+ T cells were isolated. A few million PBMC per well were cultured with around 10 IU/ml IL-2 and about 10 ug/ml peptides. Regarding this clone: Its antigen is still unknown.

Data came from immunoSEQ multiplex PCR; TCRdb stores just in-frame clones and leaves some out. The sample holds about 61,000 clones, 81% seen once. Here the sequenced sample was CD4+ T cells from PBMCs cultured with HCoV-229E spike peptides, taken before COVID-19 vaccination. The origin of this receptor is a human donor who received a COVID-19 vaccine. This chain links TRBV7-3 with TRBJ2-3; 14 bases are a match to TRBD2. CDR3 DNA: TGTGCCAGCAGCTTAAGCGGTGGGACTAGCGGGGGCCCAGATACGCAGTATTTT. This translates into CASSLSGGTSGGPDTQYF. Drawing the rest from reference TRBV7-3 and TRBJ2-3, the complete variable domain is GAGVSQTPSNKVTEKGKYVELRCDPISGHTALYWYRQSLGQGPEFLIYFQGTGAADDSGLPNDRFFAVRPEGSVSTLKIQRTERGDSAVYLCASSLSGGTSGGPDTQYFGPGTRLTVL.